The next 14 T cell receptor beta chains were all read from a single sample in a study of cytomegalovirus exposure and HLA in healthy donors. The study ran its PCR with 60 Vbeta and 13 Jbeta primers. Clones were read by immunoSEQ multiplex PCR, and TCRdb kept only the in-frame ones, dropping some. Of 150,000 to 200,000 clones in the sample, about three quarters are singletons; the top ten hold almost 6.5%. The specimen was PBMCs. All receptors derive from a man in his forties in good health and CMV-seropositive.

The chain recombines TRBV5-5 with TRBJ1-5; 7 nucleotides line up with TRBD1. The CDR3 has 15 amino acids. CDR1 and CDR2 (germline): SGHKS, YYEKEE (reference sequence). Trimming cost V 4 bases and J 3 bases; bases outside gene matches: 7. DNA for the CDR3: TGTGCCAGCAGCCGTACAGGGGAAGCCAATCAGCCCCAGCATTTT. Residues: CASSRTGEANQPQHF.

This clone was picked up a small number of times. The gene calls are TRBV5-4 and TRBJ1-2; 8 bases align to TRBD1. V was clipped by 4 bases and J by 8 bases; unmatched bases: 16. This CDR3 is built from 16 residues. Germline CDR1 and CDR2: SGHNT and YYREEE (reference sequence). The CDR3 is CASSMLDRVMSEGYTF. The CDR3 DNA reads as TGTGCCAGCAGCATGTTGGACAGGGTCATGTCGGAGGGCTACACCTTC.

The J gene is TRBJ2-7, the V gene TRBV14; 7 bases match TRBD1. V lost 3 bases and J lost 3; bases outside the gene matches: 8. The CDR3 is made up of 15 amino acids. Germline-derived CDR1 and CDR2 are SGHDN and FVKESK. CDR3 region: CASSHPGQLNYEQYF. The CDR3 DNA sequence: TGTGCCAGCAGCCACCCGGGACAGCTTAACTACGAGCAGTACTTC.

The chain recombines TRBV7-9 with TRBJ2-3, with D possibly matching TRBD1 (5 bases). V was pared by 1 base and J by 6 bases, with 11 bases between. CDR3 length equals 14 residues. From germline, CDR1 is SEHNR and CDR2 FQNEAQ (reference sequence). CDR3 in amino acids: CASSLVAGKDTQYF. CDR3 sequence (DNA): TGTGCCAGCAGCTTAGTAGCAGGGAAGGATACGCAGTATTTT.

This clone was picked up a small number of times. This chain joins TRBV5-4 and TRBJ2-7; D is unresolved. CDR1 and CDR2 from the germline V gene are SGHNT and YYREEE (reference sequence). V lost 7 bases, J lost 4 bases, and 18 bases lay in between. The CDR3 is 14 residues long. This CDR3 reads CASCKQKAAYEQYF. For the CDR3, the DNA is TGTGCCAGCTGCAAGCAGAAGGCGGCATACGAGCAGTACTTC.

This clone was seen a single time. The CDR3 sequence is CSVDRSTDTQYF. The CDR3 DNA reads as TGCAGCGTTGACAGAAGCACAGATACGCAGTATTTT. The chain is built from TRBV29-1 and TRBJ2-3; D remains ambiguous. The CDR3 sequence is 12 residues long. CDR1 and CDR2 from the germline V gene are SQVTM and ANQGSEA. V was trimmed by 3 bases and J by 0 bases, leaving 4 bases between them.

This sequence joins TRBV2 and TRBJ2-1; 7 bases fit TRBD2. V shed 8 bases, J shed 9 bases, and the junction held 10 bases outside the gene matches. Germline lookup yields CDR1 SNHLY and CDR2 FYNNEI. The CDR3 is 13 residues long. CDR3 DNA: TGTGCCAGCGGTGCGGGAGAAGTTGGTGAGCAGTTCTTC. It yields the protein CASGAGEVGEQFF.

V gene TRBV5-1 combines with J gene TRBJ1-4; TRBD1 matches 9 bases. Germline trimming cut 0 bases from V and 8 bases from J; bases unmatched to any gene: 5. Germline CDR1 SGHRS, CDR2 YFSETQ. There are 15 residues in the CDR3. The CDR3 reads CASSLEGQGNEKLFF. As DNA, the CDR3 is TGCGCCAGCAGCTTGGAGGGACAGGGAAACGAAAAACTGTTTTTT.

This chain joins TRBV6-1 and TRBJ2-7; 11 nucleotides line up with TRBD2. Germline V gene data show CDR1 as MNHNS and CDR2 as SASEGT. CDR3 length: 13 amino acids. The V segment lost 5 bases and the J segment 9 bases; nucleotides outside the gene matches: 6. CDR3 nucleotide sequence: TGTGCCAGCAGTCCCGGGACTAGCGGTATGCAGTACTTC. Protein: CASSPGTSGMQYF.

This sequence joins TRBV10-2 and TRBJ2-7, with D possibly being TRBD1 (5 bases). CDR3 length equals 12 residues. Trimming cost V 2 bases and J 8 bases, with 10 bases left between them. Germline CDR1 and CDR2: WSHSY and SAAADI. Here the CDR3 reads CASSEGQGKQYF. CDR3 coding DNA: TGCGCCAGCAGTGAGGGCCAGGGTAAGCAGTACTTC.

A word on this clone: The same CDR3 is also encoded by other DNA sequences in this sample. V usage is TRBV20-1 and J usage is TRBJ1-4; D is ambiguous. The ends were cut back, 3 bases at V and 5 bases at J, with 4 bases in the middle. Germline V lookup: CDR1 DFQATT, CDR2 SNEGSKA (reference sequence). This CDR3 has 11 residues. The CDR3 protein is CSASRNEKLFF. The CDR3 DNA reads TGCAGTGCTAGCAGAAATGAAAAACTGTTTTTT.

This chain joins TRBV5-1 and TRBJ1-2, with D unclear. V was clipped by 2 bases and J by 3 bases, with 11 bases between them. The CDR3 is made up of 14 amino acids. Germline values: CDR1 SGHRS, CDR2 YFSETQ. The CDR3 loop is CASSFGSADYGYTF. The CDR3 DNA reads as TGCGCCAGCAGCTTTGGGAGTGCTGACTATGGCTACACCTTC.

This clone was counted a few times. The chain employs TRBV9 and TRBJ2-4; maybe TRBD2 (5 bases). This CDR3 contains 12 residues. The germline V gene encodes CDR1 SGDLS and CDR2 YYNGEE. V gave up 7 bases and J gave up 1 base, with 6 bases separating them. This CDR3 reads CASSGAKNIQYF. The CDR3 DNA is TGTGCCAGCTCGGGGGCCAAAAACATTCAGTACTTC.

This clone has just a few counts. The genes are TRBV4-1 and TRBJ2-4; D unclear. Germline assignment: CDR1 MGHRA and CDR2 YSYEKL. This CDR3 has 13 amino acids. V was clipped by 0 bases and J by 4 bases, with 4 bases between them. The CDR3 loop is CASSQETKNIQYF. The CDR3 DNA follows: TGCGCCAGCAGCCAAGAAACAAAAAACATTCAGTACTTC.